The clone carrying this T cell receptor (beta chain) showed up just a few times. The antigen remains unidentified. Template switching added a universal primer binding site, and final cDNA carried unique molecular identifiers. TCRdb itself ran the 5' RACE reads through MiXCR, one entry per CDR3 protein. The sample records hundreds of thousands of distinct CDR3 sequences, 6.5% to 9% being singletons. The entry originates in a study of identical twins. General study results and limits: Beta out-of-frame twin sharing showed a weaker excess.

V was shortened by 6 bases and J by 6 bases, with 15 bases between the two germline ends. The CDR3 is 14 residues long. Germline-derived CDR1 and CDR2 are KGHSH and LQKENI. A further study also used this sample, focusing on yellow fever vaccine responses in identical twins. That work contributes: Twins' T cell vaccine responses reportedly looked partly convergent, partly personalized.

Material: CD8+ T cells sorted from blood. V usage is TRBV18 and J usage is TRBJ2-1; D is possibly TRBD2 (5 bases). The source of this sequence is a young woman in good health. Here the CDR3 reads CASSPRREGNEQFF. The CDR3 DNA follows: TGTGCCAGCTCTCCTCGCCGGGAAGGCAATGAGCAGTTCTTC.